Included here is one TCR beta chain sequence, with context. The antigen is not known. The data derive from a study of beta chain features in type 1 diabetes. Study results and caveats: Naive, central memory and Treg TCRB repertoires seemed to resemble each other more closely in patients than they did in healthy donors. Researchers report that Type 1 diabetes patients had moderately but significantly shorter TCRB CDR3s across all four CD4+ subsets. Equally in patients and controls, shorter templates might have been favored by PCR.

The whole isolated RNA underwent reverse transcription, so sequencing captured expressed TCRB transcripts. Profiling relied on immunoSEQ multiplex PCR, and the TCRdb table lists in-frame clones only, not all of them. The sample records around 360,000 clones, 10% to 15% being singletons. Markers CD45RO/CCR7/CD25/CD127/CD95/CD27 served to sort CD4+ naive, central memory, regulatory and stem cell-like memory cells. Input material: naive CD4+ T cells from blood. This sequence was found in a woman aged 18-29 years with type 1 diabetes.

The CDR3 spells CASSLDAGGGYTF. The CDR3 bases are TGTGCCAGCAGCTTAGACGCAGGGGGTGGCTACACCTTC. V and J are TRBV11-2 and TRBJ1-2; TRBD1 matches at 7 bases. CDR3 length: 13 residues. The V gene end was trimmed by 0 bases and the J gene end by 7 bases; junction bases not matched to a gene: 2. Germline V CDR1 and CDR2: SGHAT, FQNNGV. Filled out from reference TRBV11-2 and TRBJ1-2, the complete variable domain reads EAGVAQSPRYKIIEKRQSVAFWCNPISGHATLYWYQQILGQGPKLLIQFQNNGVVDDSQLPKDRFSAERLKGVDSTLKIQPAKLEDSAVYLCASSLDAGGGYTFGSGTRLTVV.